This TCR beta chain appears in the sequencing data of a study of blood T cell repertoires in COVID-19. Trimming took 4 bases from V and 7 from J, leaving 14 bases between them. Germline values: CDR1 LGHNA, CDR2 YSLEER. The CDR3 is 15 residues long. Repertoires were generated with immunoSEQ multiplex PCR, while TCRdb's copy carries only in-frame clones and drops some. This sample has around 37,000 clones, with approximately 86% found just once. V and J are TRBV4-3 and TRBJ1-6, with D possibly being TRBD1 (6 bases). The source material was peripheral blood. The receptor was isolated from a man aged 50 or older with active COVID-19. This CDR3 is CASSRGQGGNSPLHF. DNA of the CDR3: TGCGCCAGCAGCCGGGGGCAGGGAGGGAATTCACCCCTCCACTTT.